The 10 T cell receptor beta chains listed next were all sequenced from one sample in a study of CD8 T cells in ankylosing spondylitis. MiXCR, run by TCRdb on the 5' RACE reads, gives a single entry per CDR3 protein. Of about 840,000 distinct CDR3 sequences listed, over 9.5% were seen once; the top ten hold around 0.51%. Study results and limitations: Within ankylosing spondylitis blood, a TCR beta motif made up of several highly homologous variants appeared to be characteristic.

Their cognate antigens are unknown. Sequenced input: blood, either unsorted or a sorted T cell fraction (not recorded which). These receptors were obtained from a male donor with ankylosing spondylitis.

The sample holds a few counts of this clonotype. This chain's CDR3 is CASSLVAGGADLDTQYF. The CDR3 bases are TGCGCCAGCAGCTTGGTGGCAGGGGGGGCAGATCTAGATACGCAGTATTTT. This sequence joins TRBV5-1 and TRBJ2-3; D possibly matches TRBD1 or TRBD2 (7 bases each). The CDR3 consists of 17 residues. Germline CDR1 SGHRS, CDR2 YFSETQ. V lost 0 bases and J lost 5, with 19 bases in between.

The sample holds a few counts of this clonotype. This rearrangement joins TRBV5-1 to TRBJ1-6, with TRBD1 matching over 8 bases. The germline gives CDR1 SGHRS, CDR2 YFSETQ. The trim removed 7 bases at V and 8 bases at J, leaving 8 bases unmatched. The CDR3 is 14 residues long. The CDR3: CASHNGTGHSPLHF. CDR3 nucleotides: TGCGCCAGCCATAACGGGACAGGTCATTCACCCCTCCACTTT. Full variable domain (outside the CDR3, taken from reference TRBV5-1 and TRBJ1-6): KAGVTQTPRYLIKTRGQQVTLSCSPISGHRSVSWYQQTPGQGLQFLFEYFSETQRNKGNFPGRFSGRQFSNSRSEMNVSTLELGDSALYLCASHNGTGHSPLHFGNGTRLTVT.

This clonotype was seen ten or more times. The CDR3 DNA sequence: TGTGCCAGCAGCTTAATTCCAGGGGAGCTGTTTTTT. This gives the protein CASSLIPGELFF. The chain has TRBV7-3 and TRBJ2-2, with D hard to call. The germline V and J ends were trimmed by 1 base and 8 bases, with 5 bases remaining between them. This CDR3 spans 12 amino acids. CDR1 is SGHTA, CDR2 FQGTGA, per germline. Using reference TRBV7-3 and TRBJ2-2 for the parts outside the CDR3, the full variable domain is GAGVSQTPSNKVTEKGKYVELRCDPISGHTALYWYRQSLGQGPEFLIYFQGTGAADDSGLPNDRFFAVRPEGSVSTLKIQRTERGDSAVYLCASSLIPGELFFGEGSRLTVL.

This sequence joins TRBV4-3 and TRBJ1-1; D remains unclear. Germline CDR1 is LGHNA and CDR2 is YSLEER. This CDR3 has 15 residues. Trimming took 0 bases from V and 3 from J, leaving 11 bases between them. The CDR3 DNA is TGCGCCAGCAGCCAAGATCTCTCAGCCGACACTGAAGCTTTCTTT. It specifies CASSQDLSADTEAFF.

This clonotype was observed a handful of times. The V call is TRBV20-1, the J call TRBJ1-5, with D possibly TRBD1 on 6 matching bases. Germline values: CDR1 DFQATT, CDR2 SNEGSKA (reference sequence). The V end lost 1 base, the J end lost 6 bases, and 13 bases lay between the germline ends. The CDR3 is 14 amino acids. The CDR3 loop is CSARAGAGVQPQHF. The CDR3 DNA sequence: TGCAGTGCTAGAGCCGGGGCAGGGGTTCAGCCCCAGCATTTT.

This clonotype has more than one count but fewer than ten. CDR3 bases: TGCGCCAGCAGCCAAGGCCGGGGGACCGTACCCTACGAGCAGTACTTC. This translates into CASSQGRGTVPYEQYF. V and J are TRBV4-3 and TRBJ2-7; D is possibly TRBD2 (6 bases). Trimming left V 1 base short and J 2 bases short, with 15 bases between. In germline, CDR1 is LGHNA, CDR2 YSLEER. The CDR3 consists of 16 residues.

This clonotype came up a few times. The V and J genes are TRBV20-1 and TRBJ2-5; 7 bases line up with TRBD1. The CDR3 is made up of 13 amino acids. CDR1 DFQATT and CDR2 SNEGSKA come from the germline V gene (reference sequence). Trimming removed 8 bases from V and 2 bases from J; junction bases left unmatched: 8. The CDR3 is CSFRGSGQETQYF. The CDR3, as DNA: TGCAGTTTCAGGGGGAGTGGGCAAGAGACCCAGTACTTC.

There are many counts of this clonotype. V and J are TRBV6-2 or TRBV6-3 and TRBJ2-1, with 10 bases that match TRBD2. The germline V gene has CDR1 MNHEY and CDR2 SVGEGT. The CDR3 covers 17 residues. V shed 4 bases and J 5 bases; nucleotides not matched to a gene: 11. The CDR3 loop reads CASSFPVGLAVDNEQFF. The CDR3, as DNA: TGTGCCAGCAGTTTCCCCGTCGGACTAGCGGTCGACAATGAGCAGTTCTTC.

This clonotype was seen a single time. One base away lies a much larger clone, so this may be a sequencing read error. The J gene is TRBJ1-2, the V gene TRBV29-1, with 10 positions matching TRBD1. Germline V lookup: CDR1 SQVTM, CDR2 ANQGSEA. Trimming at V came to 4 bases and at J to 9 bases, leaving 5 bases not matched to a gene. The CDR3 totals 12 residues. CDR3 protein: CSVGGQGRRYTF. CDR3 sequence (DNA): TGCAGCGTTGGGGGACAGGGGAGACGCTACACCTTC. The variable domain in full, with the rest retrieved from reference TRBV29-1 and TRBJ1-2, is SAVISQKPSRDICQRGTSLTIQCQVDSQVTMMFWYRQQPGQSLTLIATANQGSEATYESGFVIDKFPISRPNLTFSTLTVSNMSPEDSSIYLCSVGGQGRRYTFGSGTRLTVV.

This clonotype occurred a few times. The chain has TRBV7-8 and TRBJ2-1; 7 bases are a match to TRBD1. The CDR3 has 16 amino acids. Germline lookup yields CDR1 SGHVS and CDR2 FQNEAQ. Trimming at V came to 4 bases and at J to 3 bases, leaving 9 bases not matched to a gene. The CDR3 region is CASSSEQGMVYNEQFF. CDR3 in DNA: TGTGCCAGCAGCTCAGAACAGGGGATGGTCTACAATGAGCAGTTCTTC.